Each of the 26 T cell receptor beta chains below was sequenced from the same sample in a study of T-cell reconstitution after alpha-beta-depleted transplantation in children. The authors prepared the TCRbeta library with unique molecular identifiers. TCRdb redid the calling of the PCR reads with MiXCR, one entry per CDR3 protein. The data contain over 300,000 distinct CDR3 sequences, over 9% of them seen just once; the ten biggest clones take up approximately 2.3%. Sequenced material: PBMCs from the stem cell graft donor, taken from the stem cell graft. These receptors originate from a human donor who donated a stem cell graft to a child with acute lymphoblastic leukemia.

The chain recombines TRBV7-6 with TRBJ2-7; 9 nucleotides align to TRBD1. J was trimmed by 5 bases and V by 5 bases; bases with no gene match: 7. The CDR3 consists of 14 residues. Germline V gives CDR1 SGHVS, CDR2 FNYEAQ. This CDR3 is CASSLTTGGNEQYF. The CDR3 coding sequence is TGTGCCAGCAGCCTGACTACAGGGGGCAACGAGCAGTACTTC.

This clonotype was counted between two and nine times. This chain's CDR3 is CASGLGPRSTEAFF. For the CDR3, the DNA is TGCGCCAGCGGGCTGGGACCGAGGAGCACTGAAGCTTTCTTT. The genes are TRBV5-1 and TRBJ1-1; tentative D call: TRBD1 (5 bases). Trimming took off 7 bases at V and 4 bases at J, with 17 bases between the two ends. Per germline, CDR1 SGHRS and CDR2 YFSETQ. CDR3 size: 14 residues.

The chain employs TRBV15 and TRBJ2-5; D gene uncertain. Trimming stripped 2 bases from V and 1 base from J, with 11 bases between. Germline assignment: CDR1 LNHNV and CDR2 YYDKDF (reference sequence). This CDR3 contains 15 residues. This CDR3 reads CATSRSAYPQETQYF. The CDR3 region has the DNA TGTGCCACCAGCAGATCAGCGTATCCCCAAGAGACCCAGTACTTC.

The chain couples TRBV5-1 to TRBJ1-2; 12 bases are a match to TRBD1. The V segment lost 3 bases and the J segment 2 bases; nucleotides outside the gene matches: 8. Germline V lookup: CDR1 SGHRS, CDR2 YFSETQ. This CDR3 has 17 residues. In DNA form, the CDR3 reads TGCGCCAGCAGCTACCTCCCCGGGACAGGGGGCAACTATGGCTACACCTTC. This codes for CASSYLPGTGGNYGYTF.

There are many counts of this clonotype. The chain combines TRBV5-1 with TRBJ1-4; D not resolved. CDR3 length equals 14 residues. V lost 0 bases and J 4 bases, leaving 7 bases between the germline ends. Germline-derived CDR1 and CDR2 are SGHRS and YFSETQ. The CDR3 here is CASSLGQLNEKLFF. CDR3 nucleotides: TGCGCCAGCAGCTTGGGGCAGCTTAATGAAAAACTGTTTTTT.

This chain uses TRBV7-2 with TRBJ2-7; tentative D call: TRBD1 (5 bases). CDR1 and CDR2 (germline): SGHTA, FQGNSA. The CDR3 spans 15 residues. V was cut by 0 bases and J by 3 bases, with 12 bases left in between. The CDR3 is CASSLAGQVYYEQYF. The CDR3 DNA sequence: TGTGCCAGCAGCTTAGCGGGGCAGGTTTACTACGAGCAGTACTTC.

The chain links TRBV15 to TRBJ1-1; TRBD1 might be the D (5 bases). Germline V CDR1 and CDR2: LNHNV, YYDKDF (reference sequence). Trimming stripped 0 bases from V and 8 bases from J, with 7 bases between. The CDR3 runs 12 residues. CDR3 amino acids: CATSRDWGEAFF. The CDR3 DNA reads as TGTGCCACCAGCAGAGACTGGGGGGAAGCTTTCTTT.

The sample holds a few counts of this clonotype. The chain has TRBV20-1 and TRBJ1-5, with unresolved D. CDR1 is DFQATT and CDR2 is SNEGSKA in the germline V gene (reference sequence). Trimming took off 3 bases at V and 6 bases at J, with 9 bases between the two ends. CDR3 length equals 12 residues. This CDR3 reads CSASWSGQPQHF. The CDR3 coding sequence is TGCAGTGCTAGCTGGAGTGGTCAGCCCCAGCATTTT.

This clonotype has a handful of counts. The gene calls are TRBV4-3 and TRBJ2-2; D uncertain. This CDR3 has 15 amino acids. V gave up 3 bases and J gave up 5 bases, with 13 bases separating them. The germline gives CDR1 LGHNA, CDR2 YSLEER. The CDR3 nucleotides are TGCGCCAGCAGCCATAGATCGCTGGGAACCGGGGAGCTGTTTTTT. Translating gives CASSHRSLGTGELFF.

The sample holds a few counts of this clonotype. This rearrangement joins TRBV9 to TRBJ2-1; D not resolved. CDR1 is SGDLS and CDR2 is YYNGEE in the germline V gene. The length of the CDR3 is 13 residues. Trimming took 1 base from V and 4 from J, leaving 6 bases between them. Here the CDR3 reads CASSVNSYNEQFF. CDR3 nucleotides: TGTGCCAGCAGCGTAAACTCGTACAATGAGCAGTTCTTC.

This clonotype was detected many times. DNA for the CDR3: TGCGCCAGCAGCCAAGACAGGGGTCAGCCCCAGCATTTT. Translation gives CASSQDRGQPQHF. The gene calls are TRBV4-3 and TRBJ1-5; TRBD1 is a possible D gene (6 bases). The germline CDR1 and CDR2 sequences are LGHNA and YSLEER. This CDR3 comprises 13 residues. Deletions cut 0 bases from V and 6 bases from J, with 6 bases between.

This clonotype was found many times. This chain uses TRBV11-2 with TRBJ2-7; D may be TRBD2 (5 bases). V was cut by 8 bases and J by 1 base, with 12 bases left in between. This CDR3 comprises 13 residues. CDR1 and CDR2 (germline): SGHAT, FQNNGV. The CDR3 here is CASARGPSYEQYF. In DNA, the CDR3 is TGTGCCAGCGCCCGAGGGCCATCCTACGAGCAGTACTTC.

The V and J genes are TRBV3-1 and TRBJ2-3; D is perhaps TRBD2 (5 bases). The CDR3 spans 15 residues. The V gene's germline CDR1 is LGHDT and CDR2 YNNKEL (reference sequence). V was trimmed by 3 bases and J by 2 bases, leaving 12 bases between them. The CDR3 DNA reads TGTGCCAGCAGCCATACCCGGGATCTCACAGATACGCAGTATTTT. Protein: CASSHTRDLTDTQYF.

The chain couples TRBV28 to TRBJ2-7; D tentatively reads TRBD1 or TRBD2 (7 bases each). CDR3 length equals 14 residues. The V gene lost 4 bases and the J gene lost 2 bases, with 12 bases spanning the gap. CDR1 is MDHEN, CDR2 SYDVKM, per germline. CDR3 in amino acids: CASSWEGQPYEQYF. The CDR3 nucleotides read TGTGCCAGCAGTTGGGAGGGACAGCCCTACGAGCAGTACTTC.

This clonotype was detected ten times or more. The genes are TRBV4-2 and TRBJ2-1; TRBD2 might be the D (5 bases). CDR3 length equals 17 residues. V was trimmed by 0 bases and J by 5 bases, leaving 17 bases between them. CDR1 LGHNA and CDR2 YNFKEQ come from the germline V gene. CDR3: CASSQDHSLAPNNEQFF. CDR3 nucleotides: TGTGCCAGCAGCCAAGATCATAGCCTAGCTCCTAACAATGAGCAGTTCTTC.

CDR3 in DNA: TGTGCCAGCAGCTTCTACAGGGTCTCCTACGAGCAGTACTTC. This sequence encodes CASSFYRVSYEQYF. The chain employs TRBV7-2 and TRBJ2-7, with a possible D match to TRBD1 (6 bases). In germline, CDR1 is SGHTA, CDR2 FQGNSA. Trimming removed 3 bases at V and 0 bases at J, with 9 bases between. There are 14 residues in the CDR3.

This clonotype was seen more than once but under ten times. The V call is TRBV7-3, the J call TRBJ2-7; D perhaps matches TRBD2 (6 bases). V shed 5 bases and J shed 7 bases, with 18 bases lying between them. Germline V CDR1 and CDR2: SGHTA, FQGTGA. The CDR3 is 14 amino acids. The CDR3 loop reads CASSEGRERNEQYF. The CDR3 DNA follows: TGTGCCAGCAGCGAAGGGCGGGAACGGAATGAGCAGTACTTC.

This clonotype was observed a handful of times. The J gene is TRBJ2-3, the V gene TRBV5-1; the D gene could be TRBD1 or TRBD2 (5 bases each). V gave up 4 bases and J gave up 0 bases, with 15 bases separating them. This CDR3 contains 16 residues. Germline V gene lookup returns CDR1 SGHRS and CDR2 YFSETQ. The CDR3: CASSGSGTSSTDTQYF. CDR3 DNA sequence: TGCGCCAGCAGCGGATCAGGGACCTCCAGCACAGATACGCAGTATTTT.

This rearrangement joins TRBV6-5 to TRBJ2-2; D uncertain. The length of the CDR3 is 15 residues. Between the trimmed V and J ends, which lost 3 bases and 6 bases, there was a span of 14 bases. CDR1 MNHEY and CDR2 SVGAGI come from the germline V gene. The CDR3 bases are TGTGCCAGCAGTTATTTTAACTTTGAGGCCGGGGAGCTGTTTTTT. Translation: CASSYFNFEAGELFF.

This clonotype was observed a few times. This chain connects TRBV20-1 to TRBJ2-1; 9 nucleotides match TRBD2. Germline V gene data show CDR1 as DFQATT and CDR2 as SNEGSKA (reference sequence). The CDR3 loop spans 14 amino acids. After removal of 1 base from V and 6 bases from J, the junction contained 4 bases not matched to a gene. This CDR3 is CSARVAGVINEQFF. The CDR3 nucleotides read TGCAGTGCTAGAGTAGCGGGAGTTATCAATGAGCAGTTCTTC.

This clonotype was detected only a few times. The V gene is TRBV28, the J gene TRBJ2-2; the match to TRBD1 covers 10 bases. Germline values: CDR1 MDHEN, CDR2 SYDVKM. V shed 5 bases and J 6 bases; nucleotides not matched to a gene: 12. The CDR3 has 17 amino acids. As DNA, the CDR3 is TGTGCCAGCAGTGACCCGGGACAGGGGATGCAAGCCGGGGAGCTGTTTTTT. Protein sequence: CASSDPGQGMQAGELFF.

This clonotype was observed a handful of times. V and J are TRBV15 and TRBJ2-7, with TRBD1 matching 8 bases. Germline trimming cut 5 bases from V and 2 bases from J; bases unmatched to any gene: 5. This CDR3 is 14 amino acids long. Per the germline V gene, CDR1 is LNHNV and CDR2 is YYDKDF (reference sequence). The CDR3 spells CATSYGTGAYEQYF. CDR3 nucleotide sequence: TGTGCCACCAGCTACGGGACAGGCGCCTACGAGCAGTACTTC.

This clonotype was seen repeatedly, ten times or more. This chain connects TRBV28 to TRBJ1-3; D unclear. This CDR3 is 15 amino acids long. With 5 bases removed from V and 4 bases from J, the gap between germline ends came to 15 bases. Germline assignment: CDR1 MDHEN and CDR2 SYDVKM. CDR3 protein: CASSPLLGLGNTIYF. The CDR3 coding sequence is TGTGCCAGCAGTCCCCTCTTAGGGCTCGGAAACACCATATATTTT.

The CDR3: CASSPNPLENTEAFF. The CDR3 DNA reads TGCGCCAGCAGCCCTAATCCACTGGAGAACACTGAAGCTTTCTTT. This rearrangement joins TRBV5-1 to TRBJ1-1; D not certain. Germline V gene sequence: CDR1 SGHRS, CDR2 YFSETQ. CDR3 length: 15 amino acids. Trimming cost V 4 bases and J 1 base, with 14 bases left between them.

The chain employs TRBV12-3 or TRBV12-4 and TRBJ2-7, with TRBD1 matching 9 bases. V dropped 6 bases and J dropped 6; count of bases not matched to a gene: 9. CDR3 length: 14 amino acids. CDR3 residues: CASSLTGGAVEQYF. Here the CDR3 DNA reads TGTGCCAGCAGCCTCACAGGGGGCGCGGTCGAGCAGTACTTC.

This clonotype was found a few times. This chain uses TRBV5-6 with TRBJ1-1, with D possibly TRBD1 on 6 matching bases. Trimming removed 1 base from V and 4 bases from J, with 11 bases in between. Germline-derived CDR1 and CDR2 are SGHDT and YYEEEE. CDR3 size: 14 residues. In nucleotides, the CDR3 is TGTGCCAGCAGCTTGTCAGGACAGCGCACTGAAGCTTTCTTT. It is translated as CASSLSGQRTEAFF.